These T cell receptor beta chains were read from a single sample in a study of early T cells in non-severe SARS-CoV-2 infection. One entry per CDR3 protein, called by TCRdb with MiXCR from the 5' RACE reads. The sample gives some 59,000 distinct CDR3 sequences, roughly 9% of which show up once; around 21% is in the top ten. Material for sequencing was whole blood. Receptors originate from an adult who was a healthcare worker with PCR-confirmed SARS-CoV-2 infection or an uninfected control (not recorded which). CDR3s include the opening cysteine and the closing phenylalanine or tryptophan. The order of the fields is D gene, clone size, V gene, J gene, CDR3 DNA, CDR3 protein. A D gene is named only where the DNA matches it firmly. For some rows the clone size is stated as once, few or many, or as a class when expanded; others skip it.

>TRBD1|NA|TRBV5-1|TRBJ1-1
TGCGCCAGCAGCTGGGGGGACAGGAGCACTGAAGCTTTCTTT
CASSWGDRSTEAFF
>NA|few|TRBV7-9|TRBJ2-5
TGTGCCAGCAGCTTAGGGCGAGATCAGCCGAACCAAGAGACCCAGTACTTC
CASSLGRDQPNQETQYF
>TRBD2|NA|TRBV12-5|TRBJ2-5
TGTGCTAGTGGTTCGGGACTAGCGGCTCAAGAGACCCAGTACTTC
CASGSGLAAQETQYF
>NA|few|TRBV11-2|TRBJ1-5
TGTGCCAGCAGCTCGGCAGGGGCAGATCAGCCCCAGCATTTT
CASSSAGADQPQHF
>NA|NA|TRBV20-1|TRBJ2-1
TGCAGTCCCCTATCGGGTATAGACAATGAGCAGTTCTTC
CSPLSGIDNEQFF
>NA|NA|TRBV20-1|TRBJ1-2
TGCGGTGCTAGAGATCTCCCCGGAGGGGGGAATGGCTACACCTTC
CGARDLPGGGNGYTF
>TRBD2|NA|TRBV4-1|TRBJ2-7
TGCGCCAGCAGCCAAGATATAGCGGGGGCTCGGCAGTACTTC
CASSQDIAGARQYF
>NA|few|TRBV11-2|TRBJ1-3
TGTGCCAGCGGGCCGGAGAGAAACACCATATATTTT
CASGPERNTIYF
>NA|NA|TRBV18|TRBJ2-7
TGTGCCAGCTCACCCCCGGGACAACTCTACGAGCAGTACTTC
CASSPPGQLYEQYF
>NA|NA|TRBV30|TRBJ1-1
TGTGCCTGGAGAGACAGGTACACTGAAGCTTTCTTT
CAWRDRYTEAFF
>TRBD2|NA|TRBV20-1|TRBJ2-7
TGCAGTGCTAGGGGGGGGAGACCTCACTCCTACGAGCAGTACTTC
CSARGGRPHSYEQYF
>TRBD2|many|TRBV11-2|TRBJ2-5
TGTGCCAGCAGCCCGAGGACTAGCGGGGAAGAGACCCAGTACTTC
CASSPRTSGEETQYF
>NA|few|TRBV5-1|TRBJ2-5
TGCGCCAGCAGCTTGGCGGAACCGCAAGAGACCCAGTACTTC
CASSLAEPQETQYF
>NA|few|TRBV7-6|TRBJ1-1
TGTGCCAGCAGCTTAGACAGGGACCACACTGAAGCTTTCTTT
CASSLDRDHTEAFF
>TRBD2|many|TRBV5-1|TRBJ2-3
TGCGCCAGCAGCTTCCCTAGCGGAAAAGGAGATACGCAGTATTTT
CASSFPSGKGDTQYF
>NA|many|TRBV24-1|TRBJ2-2
TGTGCCACCAGACCCCCCGCGGGGGAGCTGTTTTTT
CATRPPAGELFF
>TRBD2|many|TRBV7-3|TRBJ2-5
TGTGCCGGAATGGTCCCTAGCGGGCAAGAGACCCAGTACTTC
CAGMVPSGQETQYF
>NA|many|TRBV5-8|TRBJ1-1
TGTGCCAGCAGCAATCTTGGGGACACTGAAGCTTTCTTT
CASSNLGDTEAFF
>NA|NA|TRBV18|TRBJ1-5
TGTGCCAGCTCGCGGGGGTCCGGTCAGCCCCAGCATTTT
CASSRGSGQPQHF
>TRBD1|NA|TRBV20-1|TRBJ1-6
TGCAGTGCAAGACCCGGGACAGGGGGCTACAATTCACCCCTCCACTTT
CSARPGTGGYNSPLHF
>NA|NA|TRBV11-2|TRBJ2-2
TGTGCCAGCAGACGATCAGGAGGCCCGAACACCGGGGAGCTGTTTTTT
CASRRSGGPNTGELFF
>NA|once|TRBV6-6|TRBJ1-5
TGTGCCAGCAGATTGGACGGAAATCAGCCCCAGCATTTT
CASRLDGNQPQHF
>NA|few|TRBV2|TRBJ2-5
TGTGCCAGCAGTGAAGGAATGGGAGTCGAGACCCAGTACTTC
CASSEGMGVETQYF
>NA|many|TRBV20-1|TRBJ1-1
TGCAGTGCTAGACCCGACCCTTACACTGAAGCTTTCTTT
CSARPDPYTEAFF
>NA|NA|TRBV30|TRBJ2-1
TGTGCCTGGAGCGCTAGGTCTATCCGTTTCGGTGAGCAGTTCTTC
CAWSARSIRFGEQFF
>NA|many|TRBV5-1|TRBJ1-1
TGCGCCAGCAGCTTGGCCGGTTTGGGGACAAGTAACACTGAAGCTTTCTTT
CASSLAGLGTSNTEAFF
>NA|few|TRBV20-1|TRBJ2-5
TGCAGTGCTGCATTATCGGTTGGTGAGACCCAGTACTTC
CSAALSVGETQYF
>NA|few|TRBV6-6|TRBJ1-6
TGTGCCAGCCACGGGACAAAACATTCACCCCTCCACTTT
CASHGTKHSPLHF
>NA|NA|TRBV5-5|TRBJ1-1
TGTGCCAGCAGCTTGATAGAGAACACTGAAGCTTTCTTT
CASSLIENTEAFF
>NA|NA|TRBV3-1|TRBJ2-1
TGTGCCAGCAGCCAAGTCAACCAGCACAATGAGCAGTTCTTC
CASSQVNQHNEQFF
>NA|NA|TRBV10-3|TRBJ1-4
TGTGCCATCAGTTCCGACGGGTCAACTAATGAAAAACTGTTTTTT
CAISSDGSTNEKLFF
>NA|few|TRBV7-2|TRBJ2-3
TGTGCCAGCAGCCCTTTTAGGGCGGAAACGCAGTATTTT
CASSPFRAETQYF
>NA|few|TRBV11-2|TRBJ1-2
TGTGCCAGCAGCCCGGGGGCGGACTATGGCTACACCTTC
CASSPGADYGYTF
>NA|many|TRBV20-1|TRBJ1-1
TGCAGTGCTAGAGTCGGCACGAACACTGAAGCTTTCTTT
CSARVGTNTEAFF
>TRBD1|NA|TRBV5-1|TRBJ1-1
TGCGCCAGCAGAGGGGGCGGAACTGAAGCTTTCTTT
CASRGGGTEAFF
>NA|few|TRBV9|TRBJ2-1
TGTGCCAGCAGCGTAAGCCCCAGCCCCTACAATGAGCAGTTCTTC
CASSVSPSPYNEQFF
>NA|few|TRBV27|TRBJ1-2
TGTGCCAGCAGTTTACAGGGATACTATGGCTACACCTTC
CASSLQGYYGYTF
>NA|NA|TRBV3-1|TRBJ2-2
TGTGCCAGCAGCAGGGAGTCAGGGGTTTGGTCCGGGGAGCTGTTTTTT
CASSRESGVWSGELFF
>NA|few|TRBV13|TRBJ2-7
TGTGCCAGCAGCCCGGGGACGAAGAGAGTAGGCGAGCAGTACTTC
CASSPGTKRVGEQYF
>NA|NA|TRBV18|TRBJ2-1
TGTGCCAGCTCAATCCAAAGGGGGGAAGGCAATGAGCAGTTCTTC
CASSIQRGEGNEQFF
>TRBD1|many|TRBV12-3/TRBV12-4|TRBJ1-5
TGTGCCAGCAGTCCCGGACAGGGTTTAGTGCGGCCCCAGCATTTT
CASSPGQGLVRPQHF
>NA|NA|TRBV30|TRBJ2-7
TGTGCCTGGAGTTCGTCTATCTACGAGCAGTACTTC
CAWSSSIYEQYF
>NA|NA|TRBV20-1|TRBJ2-3
TGCAGTGTGGGACCCGTTCCTAGGAGCACAGATACGCAGTATTTT
CSVGPVPRSTDTQYF
>TRBD1|NA|TRBV5-4|TRBJ2-5
TGTGCCAGCAGTCAAGACAGGGGGGTGGAGACCCAGTACTTC
CASSQDRGVETQYF
>NA|NA|TRBV12-3/TRBV12-4|TRBJ1-6
TGTGCCAGCAGTTCCCGACAGACTTCACCCCTCCACTTT
CASSSRQTSPLHF
>NA|many|TRBV2|TRBJ2-2
TGTGCCAGCAGCGGGACCGGTGGGACCGGGGAGCTGTTTTTT
CASSGTGGTGELFF
>NA|NA|TRBV12-3/TRBV12-4|TRBJ2-2
TGTGCCAGCATCTCCCCGGCAGGGGGGCTAACGACCGGGGAGCTGTTTTTT
CASISPAGGLTTGELFF
>NA|few|TRBV20-1|TRBJ2-1
TGCAGTGCTAGAGAGGGACTTAACAATGAGCAGTTCTTC
CSAREGLNNEQFF
>NA|few|TRBV12-3/TRBV12-4|TRBJ1-1
TGTGCCAGCAGCCACCCCGTGAGGGGGGCTTTCTTT
CASSHPVRGAFF
>NA|NA|TRBV19|TRBJ2-7
TGTGCCAGTAGTATGGGCAGAAACTCCTACGAGCAGTACTTC
CASSMGRNSYEQYF
>NA|NA|TRBV15|TRBJ2-2
TGTGCCACCAGTGGACACCGAACCGGGGAGCTGTTTTTT
CATSGHRTGELFF
>NA|NA|TRBV2|TRBJ1-2
TGTGCCAGCAGTGGAACCGGGATGGATGGCTACACCTTC
CASSGTGMDGYTF
>NA|few|TRBV7-9|TRBJ2-1
TGTGCCAGCAGCTCCACGGAGCGCAATGAGCAGTTCTTC
CASSSTERNEQFF
>NA|NA|TRBV20-1|TRBJ1-3
TGCAGTGCTATTCTAGGGAACACCATATATTTT
CSAILGNTIYF
>NA|many|TRBV4-1|TRBJ2-3
TGCGCCAGCACCCCCGGCAGCACCACAGATACGCAGTATTTT
CASTPGSTTDTQYF